This section outlines one TCR beta chain sequence together with its context. Its specificity is not known. This specimen comes from a study of T-cell reconstitution after alpha-beta-depleted transplantation in children. Study-wide findings and caveats: Roughly two months post-transplant, alpha-beta T cells reportedly originated from several hundred graft clones that had expanded. Among T cells one year after transplant, newly produced cells accounted for most counts and diversity. Surviving recipient T cells and thymic progenitors accounted for the high day-60 TCRbeta diversity observed in some patients.

Unique molecular identifiers featured in how the TCRbeta library was prepared. TCRdb re-derived calls from the PCR reads in MiXCR, one entry per CDR3 protein. The data show a few hundred thousand distinct CDR3 sequences, roughly 30% seen once. From germline, CDR1 is MNHEY and CDR2 SMNVEV (reference sequence). The CDR3 is 14 amino acids. V lost 5 bases, J lost 1 base, and 2 bases stayed unmatched. Sequences were derived from PBMCs, sampled before TCRalphabeta/CD19-depleted stem cell transplant. The receptor comes from a boy younger than two with Wiskott-Aldrich syndrome, due to receive a stem cell transplant. V usage is TRBV27 and J usage is TRBJ2-5, with 9 bases fitting TRBD1. The CDR3 DNA follows: TGTGCCAGCAGTAGGGACAGGGCCCAAGAGACCCAGTACTTC. It encodes CASSRDRAQETQYF.